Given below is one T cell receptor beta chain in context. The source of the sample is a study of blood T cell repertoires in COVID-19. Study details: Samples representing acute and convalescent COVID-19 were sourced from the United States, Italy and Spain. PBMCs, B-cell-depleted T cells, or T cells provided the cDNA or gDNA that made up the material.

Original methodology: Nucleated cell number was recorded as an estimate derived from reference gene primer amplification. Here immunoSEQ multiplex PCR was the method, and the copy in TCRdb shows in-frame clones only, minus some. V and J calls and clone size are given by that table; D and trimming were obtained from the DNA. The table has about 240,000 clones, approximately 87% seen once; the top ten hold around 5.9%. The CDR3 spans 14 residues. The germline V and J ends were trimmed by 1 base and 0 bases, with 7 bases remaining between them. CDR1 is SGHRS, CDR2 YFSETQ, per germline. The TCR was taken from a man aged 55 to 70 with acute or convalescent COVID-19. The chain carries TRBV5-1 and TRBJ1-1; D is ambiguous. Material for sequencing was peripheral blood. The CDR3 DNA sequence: TGCGCCAGCAGCTTGCTCAACATGAACACTGAAGCTTTCTTT. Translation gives CASSLLNMNTEAFF.